The next 14 T cell receptor beta chains were all read from a single sample in a study of beta chain features in type 1 diabetes. Expressed TCRB transcripts got sequenced, as all isolated RNA was reverse transcribed. Assay: immunoSEQ multiplex PCR; the TCRdb copy retains only in-frame clones and omits some. The sample records about 24,000 clones, approximately 74% being singletons. Sequencing used Tregs from blood. The receptors were sampled from a woman between 35 and 50 years old in good health.

This sequence joins TRBV6-1 and TRBJ1-2; 7 nucleotides line up with TRBD1. Losses at the gene ends were 6 bases for V and 8 bases for J; bases not matched to a gene: 12. CDR3 length: 14 residues. The germline V gene encodes CDR1 MNHNS and CDR2 SASEGT. As DNA, the CDR3 is TGTGCCAGCAGGAGCGACAGGGTAAGAGGCGGCTACACCTTC. This encodes CASRSDRVRGGYTF.

The V and J genes are TRBV19 and TRBJ2-1; 13 nucleotides line up with TRBD2. There are 13 residues in the CDR3. Germline V CDR1 and CDR2: LNHDA, SQIVND (reference sequence). V dropped 9 bases and J dropped 7; count of bases not matched to a gene: 3. The CDR3 is CASRLAGGNEQFF. As DNA, the CDR3 is TGTGCCAGCAGACTAGCGGGGGGTAATGAGCAGTTCTTC. The entire variable domain, with the rest obtained from reference TRBV19 and TRBJ2-1, is as follows: DGGITQSPKYLFRKEGQNVTLSCEQNLNHDAMYWYRQDPGQGLRLIYYSQIVNDFQKGDIAEGYSVSREKKESFPLTVTSAQKNPTAFYLCASRLAGGNEQFFGPGTRLTVL.

This clone was observed once. This sequence joins TRBV5-1 and TRBJ2-4, with 11 bases lining up with TRBD2. Trimming cost V 5 bases and J 3 bases; bases outside gene matches: 7. From germline, CDR1 is SGHRS and CDR2 YFSETQ. This CDR3 contains 16 residues. The DNA of the CDR3 is TGCGCCAGCAGTTTTAGCGGGGGGGCCGGCAAAAACATTCAGTACTTC. It codes for CASSFSGGAGKNIQYF.

This clone has a single count. The V and J genes are TRBV5-6 and TRBJ1-4; the D is unclear. CDR3 length: 11 residues. Germline CDR1 and CDR2: SGHDT and YYEEEE. The V end was cut by 6 bases, the J end by 6 bases, with 6 bases between. CDR3 bases: TGTGCCAGCACCGTTGATGAAAAACTGTTTTTT. Encoded protein: CASTVDEKLFF.

The chain is built from TRBV5-1 and TRBJ2-1; TRBD1 matches 9 bases. Germline V CDR1 and CDR2: SGHRS, YFSETQ. CDR3 size: 15 residues. The V segment lost 2 bases and the J segment 8 bases; nucleotides outside the gene matches: 8. The CDR3 nucleotides read TGCGCCAGCAGCTTTGACAGGGGGGAGTGGGATGAGCAGTTCTTC. Amino acids: CASSFDRGEWDEQFF.

The chain carries TRBV2 and TRBJ2-1, with 11 bases aligning to TRBD2. This CDR3 has 16 residues. Trimming removed 8 bases from V and 6 bases from J; junction bases left unmatched: 12. In germline, CDR1 is SNHLY, CDR2 FYNNEI. The CDR3 DNA sequence: TGTGCCAGCCGTCGGATTCCGGGACTAGCGGCCAATGAGCAGTTCTTC. Protein: CASRRIPGLAANEQFF.

J is TRBJ1-2 and V is TRBV6-1; TRBD1 agrees at 7 bases. The germline V gene has CDR1 MNHNS and CDR2 SASEGT. V shed 4 bases and J 5 bases; nucleotides not matched to a gene: 10. This CDR3 spans 15 amino acids. CDR3 loop: CASSGTPGQFYGYTF. In nucleotides, the CDR3 is TGTGCCAGCAGTGGAACCCCGGGACAGTTTTATGGCTACACCTTC.

The rearrangement joins TRBV6-1 to TRBJ2-1, with TRBD2 matching over 9 bases. Trimming removed 6 bases from V and 14 bases from J; junction bases left unmatched: 8. The CDR3 loop spans 12 amino acids. CDR1 is MNHNS and CDR2 is SASEGT in the germline V gene. The CDR3 is CASRNLRGGKFF. DNA of the CDR3: TGTGCCAGCAGGAACCTGCGGGGGGGGAAGTTCTTC.

The chain joins TRBV29-1 to TRBJ2-7, with 8 bases lining up with TRBD1. CDR1 is SQVTM and CDR2 is ANQGSEA in the germline V gene. CDR3 length: 11 residues. With 7 bases clipped from V and 2 bases from J, the junction kept 1 base outside the gene matches. The CDR3 sequence is CSAQGAYEQYF. In nucleotides, the CDR3 is TGCAGCGCACAGGGGGCCTACGAGCAGTACTTC.

The chain links TRBV9 to TRBJ1-6; possible D gene TRBD1, 5 bases. CDR1 is SGDLS, CDR2 YYNGEE, per germline. Trimming shortened V by 3 bases and J by 6 bases, and 13 bases separated the two germline ends. The CDR3 has 15 amino acids. As DNA, the CDR3 is TGTGCCAGCAGCGGGCCTGGGGCCGTTAATTCACCCCTCCACTTT. Amino acid sequence: CASSGPGAVNSPLHF.

The rearrangement links TRBV5-1 to TRBJ2-5; possibly TRBD1 for D (6 bases). This CDR3 has 16 amino acids. CDR1 is SGHRS and CDR2 is YFSETQ in the germline V gene. V gave up 0 bases and J gave up 2 bases, with 14 bases separating them. The CDR3 loop is CASSLAFGQLQETQYF. CDR3 coding DNA: TGCGCCAGCAGCTTGGCCTTCGGACAGCTACAAGAGACCCAGTACTTC. The complete variable domain, with remaining parts taken from reference TRBV5-1 and TRBJ2-5, reads KAGVTQTPRYLIKTRGQQVTLSCSPISGHRSVSWYQQTPGQGLQFLFEYFSETQRNKGNFPGRFSGRQFSNSRSEMNVSTLELGDSALYLCASSLAFGQLQETQYFGPGTRLLVL.

The V call is TRBV9, the J call TRBJ1-5; D not certain. Germline V gene sequence: CDR1 SGDLS, CDR2 YYNGEE. Trimming removed 3 bases from V and 5 bases from J, with 9 bases in between. This CDR3 has 13 residues. CDR3 nucleotides: TGTGCCAGCAGCGCCGACATAGATCAGCCCCAGCATTTT. This encodes CASSADIDQPQHF.

This clone was seen a few times. The rearrangement joins TRBV6-1 to TRBJ2-2; 8 positions agree with TRBD1. The junction had 4 bases not matched to a gene; V was cut back by 7 bases and J by 6 bases. This CDR3 is built from 13 residues. Per the germline V gene, CDR1 is MNHNS and CDR2 is SASEGT. The CDR3 DNA follows: TGTGCCAGCACGACAGGGGAAGCCGGGGAGCTGTTTTTT. Translation gives CASTTGEAGELFF.

In its sample, this clone was seen once. This chain joins TRBV6-5 and TRBJ1-6; D is perhaps TRBD1 (6 bases). The CDR3 runs to 14 residues. V was shortened by 5 bases and J by 10 bases, with 15 bases between the two germline ends. Germline V gives CDR1 MNHEY, CDR2 SVGAGI. The CDR3 DNA is TGTGCCAGCAGTAAACAGGGACGAGAATCACCCCTCCACTTT. Its protein is CASSKQGRESPLHF.